One and the same sample provided the 21 T cell receptor beta chains below, sequenced in a study of blood T cell repertoires in COVID-19. Sequencing was performed with immunoSEQ multiplex PCR; in TCRdb, only in-frame clones are kept and a portion is missing. The table has a few hundred thousand clones, around 90% seen once. The source material was peripheral blood. The source of these receptors is a man between 35 and 55 years old with acute or convalescent COVID-19.

This rearrangement joins TRBV2 to TRBJ1-1, with D tentatively TRBD1 (5 bases). This CDR3 spans 14 amino acids. V shed 10 bases and J shed 6 bases, with 21 bases lying between them. Germline V gene lookup returns CDR1 SNHLY and CDR2 FYNNEI. CDR3: CAIPRWGGRPEAFF. The CDR3 bases are TGTGCCATCCCCCGGTGGGGGGGTAGGCCTGAAGCTTTCTTT.

The chain recombines TRBV3-1 (or the pseudogene TRBV3-2) with TRBJ1-2; D is perhaps TRBD1 (5 bases). Trimming removed 8 bases from V and 3 bases from J, with 16 bases in between. CDR1 and CDR2 from the germline V gene are LGHDT and YNNKEL (reference sequence). The length of the CDR3 is 14 residues. In DNA, the CDR3 is TGTGCCAGCTCCTCAGGGCCGGGGGACTATGGCTACACCTTC. The encoded protein is CASSSGPGDYGYTF.

This chain joins TRBV27 and TRBJ2-1, with TRBD1 as a possible D gene (5 bases). Between the trimmed V and J ends, which lost 3 bases and 2 bases, there was a span of 23 bases. CDR3 length: 19 residues. Per the germline V gene, CDR1 is MNHEY and CDR2 is SMNVEV (reference sequence). The CDR3 sequence is CASSLGQWGVRDPYNEQFF. For the CDR3, the DNA is TGTGCCAGCAGTTTGGGGCAGTGGGGTGTCAGGGATCCCTACAATGAGCAGTTCTTC.

This clone was detected ten times or more. The chain uses TRBV2 and TRBJ2-5; the match to TRBD2 covers 13 bases. This CDR3 contains 16 residues. Germline loops: CDR1 SNHLY, CDR2 FYNNEI. V dropped 6 bases and J dropped 5; count of bases not matched to a gene: 9. CDR3 DNA sequence: TGTGCCAGCAGGGCCAAACTAGCGGGAGGGTCCGAGACCCAGTACTTC. Translating it yields CASRAKLAGGSETQYF.

As to this clone: Other DNA sequences in the same sample also yield this CDR3. The rearrangement joins TRBV7-9 to TRBJ1-2, with D maybe TRBD1 (5 bases). This CDR3 is 16 amino acids long. Germline V gives CDR1 SEHNR, CDR2 FQNEAQ (reference sequence). V shed 4 bases and J shed 4 bases, with 19 bases lying between them. CDR3 bases: TGTGCCAGCAGCTACCAAACGGGGGTTGGTAGCTATGGCTACACCTTC. Amino acids: CASSYQTGVGSYGYTF.

This clone has a single count. The chain joins TRBV5-1 to TRBJ1-6; TRBD1 matches at 10 bases. This CDR3 has 15 residues. V lost 2 bases and J lost 8; bases outside the gene matches: 4. CDR1 and CDR2 (germline): SGHRS, YFSETQ. CDR3 coding DNA: TGCGCCAGCAGCTTCCGGGACAGGGGCGATTCACCCCTCCACTTT. This gives the protein CASSFRDRGDSPLHF.

The V call is TRBV30, the J call TRBJ2-7; TRBD2 matches at 7 bases. Germline V gene lookup returns CDR1 GTSNPN and CDR2 SVGIG (reference sequence). The CDR3 length is 14 residues. The V gene end was trimmed by 7 bases and the J gene end by 2 bases; junction bases not matched to a gene: 11. The CDR3 is CAFDRASGTYEQYF. CDR3 nucleotide sequence: TGTGCCTTTGACCGGGCTAGCGGAACCTACGAGCAGTACTTC.

The rearrangement links TRBV4-2 to TRBJ1-4, with D possibly being TRBD1 (6 bases). V was cut by 0 bases and J by 8 bases, with 13 bases left in between. The germline V gene has CDR1 LGHNA and CDR2 YNFKEQ. The CDR3 loop spans 15 amino acids. This chain's CDR3 is CASSQEGGAGEKLFF. For the CDR3, the DNA is TGTGCCAGCAGCCAAGAGGGGGGGGCCGGCGAAAAACTGTTTTTT.

This chain joins TRBV5-1 and TRBJ2-1, with 11 nucleotides matching TRBD2. V shed 3 bases, J shed 3 bases, and the junction held 5 bases outside the gene matches. The CDR3 is 16 residues long. The germline gives CDR1 SGHRS, CDR2 YFSETQ. CDR3 amino acids: CASSSLLAGDYNEQFF. CDR3 sequence (DNA): TGCGCCAGCAGCTCCCTACTAGCGGGAGACTACAATGAGCAGTTCTTC.

The chain employs TRBV4-3 and TRBJ1-5, with unresolved D. Trimming shortened V by 0 bases and J by 0 bases, and 6 bases separated the two germline ends. There are 15 residues in the CDR3. Germline V gene sequence: CDR1 LGHNA, CDR2 YSLEER. CDR3 nucleotides: TGCGCCAGCAGCCAAGAAGAGGGTAGCAATCAGCCCCAGCATTTT. It translates to CASSQEEGSNQPQHF.

This clone was seen a single time. The chain carries TRBV5-6 and TRBJ2-7, with 7 bases that match TRBD1. The CDR3 runs to 14 residues. Looked up from germline, CDR1 is SGHDT and CDR2 is YYEEEE. J was trimmed by 1 base and V by 2 bases; bases with no gene match: 3. The CDR3 loop reads CASSFGTDSYEQYF. DNA of the CDR3: TGTGCCAGCAGCTTCGGGACAGATTCCTACGAGCAGTACTTC.

V is TRBV19 and J is TRBJ1-5; 10 positions match TRBD1. CDR3 length: 15 residues. V dropped 5 bases and J dropped 7; count of bases not matched to a gene: 8. CDR1 LNHDA and CDR2 SQIVND come from the germline V gene (reference sequence). DNA for the CDR3: TGTGCCAGTAGTGGGACAGGGGCTACATTACAGCCCCAGCATTTT. This sequence encodes CASSGTGATLQPQHF.

This chain uses TRBV7-2 with TRBJ1-2; 9 bases line up with TRBD1. V lost 5 bases and J lost 4; bases outside the gene matches: 8. The CDR3 has 15 residues. Per the germline V gene, CDR1 is SGHTA and CDR2 is FQGNSA. CDR3 protein: CASSPGTGQPYGYTF. The CDR3, as DNA: TGTGCCAGCAGCCCGGGGACAGGGCAACCCTATGGCTACACCTTC.

The chain has TRBV30 and TRBJ2-3, with 8 bases identical to TRBD2. CDR1 and CDR2 from the germline V gene are GTSNPN and SVGIG (reference sequence). Trimming cost V 7 bases and J 4 bases; bases outside gene matches: 7. The CDR3 spans 13 residues. CDR3 sequence reads: CAYTSGGPDTQYF. The CDR3 nucleotides are TGTGCCTACACAAGCGGGGGCCCAGATACGCAGTATTTT.

The V and J genes are TRBV7-2 and TRBJ1-4, with TRBD1 matching over 8 bases. The CDR3 extends over 15 amino acids. Losses at the gene ends were 5 bases for V and 10 bases for J; bases not matched to a gene: 12. Germline CDR1 SGHTA, CDR2 FQGNSA. The CDR3 DNA follows: TGTGCCAGCAGCCATAAGACAGGGGCTAGAGGAAAACTGTTTTTT. Its translation is CASSHKTGARGKLFF.

The V gene is TRBV4-2, the J gene TRBJ1-2; D may be TRBD1 (6 bases). V was cut by 5 bases and J by 0 bases, with 19 bases left in between. Germline V CDR1 and CDR2: LGHNA, YNFKEQ. This CDR3 spans 17 amino acids. The CDR3 spells CASSIRGGGYSNYGYTF. Here the CDR3 DNA reads TGTGCCAGCAGCATAAGGGGGGGAGGCTATTCTAACTATGGCTACACCTTC.

This chain joins TRBV10-3 and TRBJ2-5; maybe TRBD1 (5 bases). The germline CDR1 and CDR2 sequences are ENHRY and SYGVKD. The CDR3 consists of 12 residues. Trimming cost V 8 bases and J 2 bases, with 9 bases left between them. CDR3 sequence: CAIGQRQETQYF. CDR3 DNA: TGTGCCATCGGACAACGGCAAGAGACCCAGTACTTC.

This clone was seen at least ten times. V gene TRBV30 combines with J gene TRBJ2-7; TRBD1 matches at 7 bases. The germline gives CDR1 GTSNPN, CDR2 SVGIG (reference sequence). V was pared by 0 bases and J by 4 bases, with 6 bases of the junction left unmatched. The CDR3 spans 14 residues. CDR3 region: CAWSVKGASYEQYF. In DNA form, the CDR3 reads TGTGCCTGGAGTGTTAAGGGGGCGAGTTACGAGCAGTACTTC.

This chain uses TRBV27 with TRBJ2-2, with TRBD1 matching 11 bases. This CDR3 region has 14 residues. The V segment lost 5 bases and the J segment 6 bases; nucleotides outside the gene matches: 2. Germline V gene sequence: CDR1 MNHEY, CDR2 SMNVEV (reference sequence). The CDR3 nucleotides read TGTGCCAGCAGTCTGGGACAGGGGGCCGGGGAGCTGTTTTTT. It encodes CASSLGQGAGELFF.

The gene calls are TRBV7-2 and TRBJ1-2; a possible D gene is TRBD1 (5 bases). This CDR3 contains 13 residues. Germline V gives CDR1 SGHTA, CDR2 FQGNSA. V lost 4 bases, J lost 2 bases, and 8 bases lay in between. The DNA for the CDR3 is TGTGCCAGCAGCTATGACAGCAACTATGGCTACACCTTC. Its protein product is CASSYDSNYGYTF.

The rearrangement uses TRBV7-2 and TRBJ2-1; maybe TRBD2 (7 bases). Between the trimmed V and J ends, which lost 6 bases and 1 base, there was a span of 10 bases. This CDR3 is built from 14 residues. Germline V CDR1 and CDR2: SGHTA, FQGNSA. In DNA form, the CDR3 reads TGTGCCAGCAGAAAGGGGGGGTCCTACAATGAGCAGTTCTTC. It yields the protein CASRKGGSYNEQFF.